The 24 T cell receptor beta chains below all came from one sample that was sequenced in a study of siplizumab effects on memory and regulatory T cells. TCRdb keeps only in-frame clones here, not all; method: immunoSEQ multiplex PCR. The sample has 85,000 to 95,000 clones, 94% seen once. Material for sequencing was non-Treg CD4+ T cells sorted from blood. The receptors here all came from a human donor in good health.

The chain joins TRBV30 to TRBJ1-1; possible D gene TRBD1, 5 bases. Looked up from germline, CDR1 is GTSNPN and CDR2 is SVGIG (reference sequence). V lost 4 bases and J lost 0, with 12 bases in between. The CDR3 covers 14 residues. CDR3 region: CAWNMRGMNTEAFF. The CDR3 nucleotides read TGTGCCTGGAATATGAGGGGCATGAACACTGAAGCTTTCTTT.

The chain couples TRBV19 to TRBJ1-3; 11 nucleotides agree with TRBD1. V shed 5 bases, J shed 4 bases, and the junction held 7 bases outside the gene matches. Germline CDR1 is LNHDA and CDR2 is SQIVND (reference sequence). This CDR3 comprises 16 residues. The CDR3 is CASSPGQGAEGNTIYF. The CDR3 region has the DNA TGTGCCAGTAGTCCTGGACAGGGGGCGGAAGGAAACACCATATATTTT.

This clone was seen a single time. This chain uses TRBV7-8 with TRBJ1-2; 8 bases line up with TRBD1. Per the germline V gene, CDR1 is SGHVS and CDR2 is FQNEAQ. The CDR3 spans 14 residues. V lost 1 base, J lost 5 bases, and 3 bases stayed unmatched. The CDR3 coding sequence is TGTGCCAGCAGCTTAGGGCAGGGGGCGTATGGCTACACCTTC. This codes for CASSLGQGAYGYTF.

This rearrangement joins TRBV6-5 to TRBJ1-6, with 7 bases fitting TRBD1. The junction had 5 bases not matched to a gene; V was cut back by 6 bases and J by 6 bases. Germline values: CDR1 MNHEY, CDR2 SVGAGI. This CDR3 has 14 residues. DNA for the CDR3: TGTGCCAGCAGCTCCGGGACAGCTAATTCACCCCTCCACTTT. This codes for CASSSGTANSPLHF.

The V gene is TRBV28, the J gene TRBJ2-7; D not certain. Trimming shortened V by 8 bases and J by 0 bases, and 8 bases separated the two germline ends. The CDR3 extends over 12 amino acids. The germline gives CDR1 MDHEN, CDR2 SYDVKM. This CDR3 is CASCSGSYEQYF. The CDR3, as DNA: TGTGCCAGCTGTTCGGGCTCCTACGAGCAGTACTTC.

This clone was seen just once. J is TRBJ2-5 and V is TRBV10-3; 12 nucleotides agree with TRBD2. Germline-derived CDR1 and CDR2 are ENHRY and SYGVKD. V trimming: 4 bases; J trimming: 5 bases; junction bases outside the gene matches: 11. The CDR3 totals 17 residues. The CDR3 DNA reads as TGTGCCATCAGTGCGGCGGCTAGCGGGGGGGTGCGGGAGACCCAGTACTTC. Protein sequence: CAISAAASGGVRETQYF.

This sequence joins TRBV7-9 and TRBJ1-1; 9 nucleotides align to TRBD1. V was clipped by 11 bases and J by 3 bases; unmatched bases: 7. Germline loops: CDR1 SEHNR, CDR2 FQNEAQ (reference sequence). The CDR3 loop spans 13 amino acids. In DNA, the CDR3 is TGTGCCCAACGGGGACAGGGAGACACTGAAGCTTTCTTT. Its translation is CAQRGQGDTEAFF.

V and J are TRBV2 and TRBJ2-7; 11 bases match TRBD2. Germline-derived CDR1 and CDR2 are SNHLY and FYNNEI. Germline trimming cut 8 bases from V and 4 bases from J; bases unmatched to any gene: 4. This CDR3 is 13 amino acids long. CDR3 protein: CASAGTSGYEQYF. Here the CDR3 DNA reads TGTGCCAGCGCCGGGACTAGCGGATACGAGCAGTACTTC.

The V and J genes are TRBV6-5 and TRBJ2-7, with TRBD2 matching over 10 bases. The CDR3 is 14 amino acids. V trimming: 10 bases; J trimming: 2 bases; junction bases outside the gene matches: 8. CDR1 is MNHEY and CDR2 is SVGAGI in the germline V gene. CDR3 region: CATQPSGGAYEQYF. In DNA form, the CDR3 reads TGTGCCACCCAACCCAGCGGGGGGGCCTACGAGCAGTACTTC.

This chain links TRBV2 with TRBJ2-5; 9 nucleotides line up with TRBD2. Trimming at V came to 8 bases and at J to 2 bases, leaving 6 bases not matched to a gene. Germline lookup yields CDR1 SNHLY and CDR2 FYNNEI. The CDR3 sequence is 14 residues long. CDR3 in amino acids: CASGSLAGQETQYF. In nucleotides, the CDR3 is TGTGCCAGCGGCTCTCTAGCGGGGCAAGAGACCCAGTACTTC.

The V call is TRBV2, the J call TRBJ2-1, with 11 bases that match TRBD2. The CDR3 covers 13 residues. From germline, CDR1 is SNHLY and CDR2 FYNNEI. V lost 9 bases, J lost 4 bases, and 2 bases stayed unmatched. CDR3 DNA sequence: TGTGCCAGAAGACTAGCGGGATACAATGAGCAGTTCTTC. Its translation: CARRLAGYNEQFF.

The J gene is TRBJ2-7, the V gene TRBV7-8, with D unresolved. The CDR3 runs to 13 residues. V lost 1 base to trimming and J lost 3 bases, with 7 bases between them. The germline CDR1 and CDR2 sequences are SGHVS and FQNEAQ. The CDR3 DNA reads as TGTGCCAGCAGCTTAGGACGGAACTACGAGCAGTACTTC. Protein: CASSLGRNYEQYF.

The V call is TRBV7-9, the J call TRBJ2-1; no firm D call. Per the germline V gene, CDR1 is SEHNR and CDR2 is FQNEAQ (reference sequence). V lost 0 bases and J lost 2, with 8 bases in between. This CDR3 region has 15 residues. CDR3 bases: TGTGCCAGCAGCTTAGCTGGGAACCCCTACAATGAGCAGTTCTTC. Translating gives CASSLAGNPYNEQFF.

The chain joins TRBV11-3 to TRBJ2-7; 12 bases are shared with TRBD2. Germline V lookup: CDR1 SGHNT, CDR2 YENEEA. With V trimmed by 5 bases and J by 2 bases, 10 bases remained unmatched. This CDR3 spans 17 amino acids. The CDR3 region is CASSRLAGELRPYEQYF. The CDR3 coding sequence is TGTGCCAGCAGCAGACTAGCGGGAGAATTAAGGCCCTACGAGCAGTACTTC.

This chain connects TRBV4-1 to TRBJ2-6; a possible D gene is TRBD1 (6 bases). The V gene lost 0 bases and the J gene lost 0 bases, with 21 bases spanning the gap. This CDR3 is 21 amino acids long. In germline, CDR1 is MGHRA, CDR2 YSYEKL. The CDR3 nucleotides read TGCGCCAGCAGCCAAGATCGAGGGACACCAGAACTTCGCTCTGGGGCCAACGTCCTGACTTTC. This codes for CASSQDRGTPELRSGANVLTF.

The chain carries TRBV6-5 and TRBJ2-1, with D perhaps matching TRBD1 (6 bases). V shed 6 bases and J shed 15 bases, with 21 bases lying between them. Germline V gives CDR1 MNHEY, CDR2 SVGAGI. This CDR3 contains 13 residues. This CDR3 is CASRLSGAVFWFF. The CDR3 DNA sequence: TGTGCCAGCAGACTCTCAGGGGCGGTTTTTTGGTTCTTC.

The rearrangement uses TRBV18 and TRBJ2-3, with TRBD1 matching over 10 bases. After removal of 3 bases from V and 4 bases from J, the junction contained 7 bases not matched to a gene. The CDR3 runs 16 residues. In germline, CDR1 is KGHSH, CDR2 LQKENI. For the CDR3, the DNA is TGTGCCAGCTCACCCGACAGGGGGCGTCTCCCAGATACGCAGTATTTT. This sequence encodes CASSPDRGRLPDTQYF.

The chain combines TRBV15 with TRBJ1-2; a possible D gene is TRBD1 (6 bases). The CDR3 covers 13 residues. With 3 bases removed from V and 8 bases from J, the gap between germline ends came to 13 bases. In germline, CDR1 is LNHNV, CDR2 YYDKDF (reference sequence). CDR3 nucleotides: TGTGCCACCAGCAGGTCGTTGCAGGGGGGCTACACCTTC. Translating gives CATSRSLQGGYTF.

The chain employs TRBV5-4 and TRBJ2-7; 8 positions agree with TRBD2. Germline values: CDR1 SGHNT, CDR2 YYREEE (reference sequence). After removal of 0 bases from V and 5 bases from J, the junction contained 1 base not matched to a gene. There are 13 residues in the CDR3. CDR3 bases: TGTGCCAGCAGCTTGGCCGGGGGGGACGAGCAGTACTTC. It encodes CASSLAGGDEQYF. Full variable domain (remainder filled in from reference TRBV5-4 and TRBJ2-7): ETGVTQSPTHLIKTRGQQVTLRCSSQSGHNTVSWYQQALGQGPQFIFQYYREEENGRGNFPPRFSGLQFPNYSSELNVNALELDDSALYLCASSLAGGDEQYFGPGTRLTVT.

The chain combines TRBV4-2 with TRBJ2-4; 9 nucleotides match TRBD1. V was pared by 0 bases and J by 7 bases, with 7 bases of the junction left unmatched. The germline V gene has CDR1 LGHNA and CDR2 YNFKEQ. CDR3 size: 16 residues. As DNA, the CDR3 is TGTGCCAGCAGCCAAGAGACCGGGACAGGGAGGAACATTCAGTACTTC. This codes for CASSQETGTGRNIQYF.

This chain uses TRBV27 with TRBJ2-7; 7 bases are a match to TRBD1. Germline CDR1 and CDR2: MNHEY and SMNVEV (reference sequence). Trimming took 1 base from V and 2 from J; bases not matched to a gene: 8. The CDR3 is 16 amino acids. In DNA, the CDR3 is TGTGCCAGCAGTTTATTGTTTTTGGGACAGCCCTACGAGCAGTACTTC. It translates to CASSLLFLGQPYEQYF.

The chain couples TRBV9 to TRBJ2-3; possibly TRBD1 or TRBD2 for D (6 bases each). CDR3 length: 16 residues. From germline, CDR1 is SGDLS and CDR2 YYNGEE. V gave up 0 bases and J gave up 2 bases, with 13 bases separating them. The CDR3: CASSVGGADHTDTQYF. The CDR3 DNA is TGTGCCAGCAGCGTAGGGGGGGCGGATCACACAGATACGCAGTATTTT.

The rearrangement joins TRBV5-1 to TRBJ1-1, with D unclear. The V gene's germline CDR1 is SGHRS and CDR2 YFSETQ. The CDR3 sequence is 15 residues long. Trimming left V 2 bases short and J 1 base short, with 12 bases between. In DNA form, the CDR3 reads TGCGCCAGCAGCTTAGAGAGGCGCCAGAACACTGAAGCTTTCTTT. This translates into CASSLERRQNTEAFF.

The count of this clone is one. The chain links TRBV30 to TRBJ1-2, with D possibly TRBD1 on 6 matching bases. The germline V gene has CDR1 GTSNPN and CDR2 SVGIG (reference sequence). The CDR3 covers 14 residues. The ends were cut back, 1 base at V and 1 base at J, with 10 bases in the middle. CDR3 sequence: CAWSADSLNYGYTF. CDR3 nucleotides: TGTGCCTGGAGTGCGGACAGCCTTAACTATGGCTACACCTTC. Complete variable domain (other parts from reference TRBV30 and TRBJ1-2): SQTIHQWPATLVQPVGSPLSLECTVEGTSNPNLYWYRQAAGRGLQLLFYSVGIGQISSEVPQNLSASRPQDRQFILSSKKLLLSDSGFYLCAWSADSLNYGYTFGSGTRLTVV.